The source of this TCR beta chain is a study of early T cells in non-severe SARS-CoV-2 infection. One entry per CDR3 protein results from TCRdb running MiXCR on the 5' RACE reads. This table has about 83,000 distinct CDR3 sequences, 12% to 15% appearing once. This clonotype was picked up many times. Its specificity is unknown. Points from the study as a whole: VDJdb matching, biased toward anti-spike CD8 responses, missed private and CD4 specificities.

V lost 6 bases to trimming and J lost 9 bases; unmatched junction nucleotides: 6. There are 12 residues in the CDR3. Germline V gene lookup returns CDR1 MDHEN and CDR2 SYDVKM. The chain carries TRBV28 and TRBJ2-3, with 7 bases matching TRBD1. What was sequenced was whole blood. This receptor was obtained from an adult who was a healthcare worker with PCR-confirmed SARS-CoV-2 infection or an uninfected control (not recorded which). The chain's CDR3 is CASSSGQVTQYF. The CDR3 DNA reads as TGTGCCAGCAGCTCCGGACAGGTCACGCAGTATTTT.